One and the same sample provided the 18 T cell receptor beta chains below, sequenced in a study of cytomegalovirus exposure and HLA in healthy donors. The PCR ran on 60 Vbeta and 13 Jbeta primers. The method was immunoSEQ multiplex PCR; TCRdb's version includes in-frame clones alone and lacks a portion of them. The data hold 120,000 to 150,000 clones, with roughly 76% observed a single time. The sequenced material came from PBMCs. Receptor source: a middle-aged woman in good health and CMV-seronegative.

The chain joins TRBV6-5 to TRBJ2-7, with a possible D match to TRBD1 (6 bases). From germline, CDR1 is MNHEY and CDR2 SVGAGI. The CDR3 has 15 residues. The V gene lost 0 bases and the J gene lost 2 bases, with 11 bases spanning the gap. CDR3 DNA sequence: TGTGCCAGCAGTTACTCGGCAGGGGACACCTACGAGCAGTACTTC. Protein product: CASSYSAGDTYEQYF.

V is TRBV6-5 and J is TRBJ2-1; TRBD2 matches 9 bases. The CDR3 contains 15 residues. Germline CDR1 and CDR2: MNHEY and SVGAGI. With 6 bases clipped from V and 2 bases from J, the junction kept 5 bases outside the gene matches. CDR3 region: CASRPKRGAYNEQFF. CDR3 in DNA: TGTGCCAGCAGACCAAAGCGGGGGGCCTACAATGAGCAGTTCTTC.

The chain carries TRBV4-1 and TRBJ2-7; D gene unclear. CDR3 length: 15 residues. CDR1 and CDR2 (germline): MGHRA, YSYEKL. V lost 1 base and J lost 4, with 14 bases in between. CDR3 bases: TGCGCCAGCAGCCAAGTAAGCGCTGGTGATTACGAGCAGTACTTC. Its protein product is CASSQVSAGDYEQYF.

This rearrangement joins TRBV9 to TRBJ2-1, with D unclear. CDR1 and CDR2 (germline): SGDLS, YYNGEE. Trimming removed 2 bases at V and 1 base at J, with 13 bases between. This CDR3 comprises 16 residues. The CDR3 sequence: CASSVGPSNSYNEQFF. In DNA, the CDR3 is TGTGCCAGCAGCGTTGGGCCATCGAATTCCTACAATGAGCAGTTCTTC.

The chain is built from TRBV5-4 and TRBJ1-2; 12 nucleotides align to TRBD1. V dropped 4 bases and J dropped 4; count of bases not matched to a gene: 11. Germline values: CDR1 SGHNT, CDR2 YYREEE (reference sequence). The length of the CDR3 is 17 residues. CDR3 sequence reads: CASSPGTGGASVYGYTF. In nucleotides, the CDR3 is TGTGCCAGCAGCCCAGGGACAGGGGGCGCTTCGGTCTATGGCTACACCTTC.

The genes are TRBV7-2 and TRBJ2-2, with unresolved D. Trimming shortened V by 3 bases and J by 4 bases, and 12 bases separated the two germline ends. Germline V CDR1 and CDR2: SGHTA, FQGNSA. The CDR3 totals 15 residues. The CDR3 DNA reads TGTGCCAGCAGCTTTGCAGGTCTTCGCACCGGGGAGCTGTTTTTT. It encodes CASSFAGLRTGELFF.

The CDR3, as DNA: TGCAGCGTTGAAGTCCAGGGGAGCGGTTCACCCCTCCACTTT. It is translated as CSVEVQGSGSPLHF. The V and J genes are TRBV29-1 and TRBJ1-6; maybe TRBD1 (6 bases). CDR3 size: 14 residues. With 1 base removed from V and 9 bases from J, the gap between germline ends came to 13 bases. The germline CDR1 and CDR2 sequences are SQVTM and ANQGSEA.

DNA for the CDR3: TGTGCCAGCGGACAGGGGGCGAATTCACCCCTCCACTTT. Its translation: CASGQGANSPLHF. This rearrangement joins TRBV19 to TRBJ1-6; 11 positions agree with TRBD1. This CDR3 region has 13 residues. Losses at the gene ends were 9 bases for V and 7 bases for J; bases not matched to a gene: 2. Germline V gives CDR1 LNHDA, CDR2 SQIVND (reference sequence).

The chain is built from TRBV7-6 and TRBJ2-7, with 7 nucleotides matching TRBD1. The V segment lost 1 base and the J segment 0 bases; nucleotides outside the gene matches: 15. CDR1 SGHVS and CDR2 FNYEAQ come from the germline V gene. The CDR3 is 19 residues long. The CDR3 DNA sequence: TGTGCCAGCAGCTTAGAGGCCCAAACGACAGGGTTTGGCTCCTACGAGCAGTACTTC. As protein: CASSLEAQTTGFGSYEQYF.

The chain carries TRBV5-4 and TRBJ2-2, with TRBD1 as a possible D gene (6 bases). Germline assignment: CDR1 SGHNT and CDR2 YYREEE (reference sequence). The CDR3 loop spans 15 amino acids. V lost 2 bases and J lost 1, with 9 bases in between. The CDR3 loop reads CASSFQGRNTGELFF. The DNA for the CDR3 is TGTGCCAGCAGCTTCCAGGGGCGGAACACCGGGGAGCTGTTTTTT. Looking up the rest from reference TRBV5-4 and TRBJ2-2 gives the full variable domain: ETGVTQSPTHLIKTRGQQVTLRCSSQSGHNTVSWYQQALGQGPQFIFQYYREEENGRGNFPPRFSGLQFPNYSSELNVNALELDDSALYLCASSFQGRNTGELFFGEGSRLTVL.

The J gene is TRBJ1-2, the V gene TRBV28; D is ambiguous. This CDR3 spans 11 amino acids. Germline CDR1 and CDR2: MDHEN and SYDVKM. Trimming stripped 3 bases from V and 4 bases from J, with 3 bases between. CDR3 in amino acids: CASSLSYGYTF. The CDR3 DNA sequence: TGTGCCAGCAGTTTGAGCTATGGCTACACCTTC.

The chain joins TRBV2 to TRBJ1-2, with 7 bases matching TRBD1. Trimming cost V 4 bases and J 8 bases; bases outside gene matches: 4. This CDR3 is 12 amino acids long. CDR1 SNHLY and CDR2 FYNNEI come from the germline V gene. CDR3 nucleotide sequence: TGTGCCAGCAGTGGACAGGGTCTCGGCTACACCTTC. Translated, it gives CASSGQGLGYTF. The whole variable domain, remainder taken from reference TRBV2 and TRBJ1-2, is EPEVTQTPSHQVTQMGQEVILRCVPISNHLYFYWYRQILGQKVEFLVSFYNNEISEKSEIFDDQFSVERPDGSNFTLKIRSTKLEDSAMYFCASSGQGLGYTFGSGTRLTVV.

The chain couples TRBV5-4 to TRBJ1-2, with a weak D call TRBD1 (6 bases). Germline V gene sequence: CDR1 SGHNT, CDR2 YYREEE (reference sequence). The CDR3 consists of 15 residues. V lost 0 bases, J lost 3 bases, and 12 bases lay in between. The CDR3 DNA reads TGTGCCAGCAGCTTGGCAGGGGCGATCGACTATGGCTACACCTTC. Amino acid sequence: CASSLAGAIDYGYTF.

J is TRBJ1-3 and V is TRBV7-9; D unresolved. V was cut by 0 bases and J by 1 base, with 4 bases left in between. CDR3 size: 14 residues. CDR1 and CDR2 from the germline V gene are SEHNR and FQNEAQ (reference sequence). The CDR3 spells CASSLAFSGNTIYF. CDR3 nucleotide sequence: TGTGCCAGCAGCTTAGCCTTTTCTGGAAACACCATATATTTT. Full variable domain (missing parts from reference TRBV7-9 and TRBJ1-3): DTGVSQNPRHKITKRGQNVTFRCDPISEHNRLYWYRQTLGQGPEFLTYFQNEAQLEKSRLLSDRFSAERPKGSFSTLEIQRTEQGDSAMYLCASSLAFSGNTIYFGEGSWLTVV.

The CDR3 nucleotides read TGTGCCAGTAGTATATTCAGGCAAGCTGAAAAACTGTTTTTT. Its protein product is CASSIFRQAEKLFF. The chain is built from TRBV19 and TRBJ1-4; D gene uncertain. Per the germline V gene, CDR1 is LNHDA and CDR2 is SQIVND (reference sequence). V dropped 2 bases and J dropped 7 bases, with 11 bases sitting between them. The CDR3 is 14 amino acids.

The chain has TRBV4-1 and TRBJ2-7; D not certain. Germline lookup yields CDR1 MGHRA and CDR2 YSYEKL. The length of the CDR3 is 16 residues. Trimming stripped 0 bases from V and 0 bases from J, with 12 bases between. CDR3 amino acids: CASSQESPGPSYEQYF. CDR3 sequence (DNA): TGCGCCAGCAGCCAAGAATCCCCGGGTCCCTCCTACGAGCAGTACTTC.

The chain links TRBV10-1 to TRBJ2-3; 8 nucleotides line up with TRBD1. The germline CDR1 and CDR2 sequences are WNHNN and SYGVQD (reference sequence). The CDR3 length is 15 residues. J was trimmed by 4 bases and V by 3 bases; bases with no gene match: 6. The CDR3 region has the DNA TGCGCCAGCAGTGATGAAGACAGGGGTGCAGATACGCAGTATTTT. Amino acid sequence: CASSDEDRGADTQYF.

The gene calls are TRBV4-1 and TRBJ1-2; D ambiguous. V lost 1 base and J 4 bases, leaving 19 bases between the germline ends. This CDR3 has 17 amino acids. Germline V gene data show CDR1 as MGHRA and CDR2 as YSYEKL. CDR3 in DNA: TGCGCCAGCAGCCAAGTCGACGGAGCCTCGGGGAGCTATGGCTACACCTTC. It specifies CASSQVDGASGSYGYTF.